This TCR beta chain was retrieved from a study of T cell responses to AZD1222 COVID-19 vaccine. Using immunoSEQ multiplex PCR, the repertoire was profiled, and TCRdb retains in-frame clones only, with some absent. Among around 100,000 clones listed, about four fifths were seen once. This CDR3 contains 14 residues. Germline V lookup: CDR1 KGHDR, CDR2 SFDVKD. The ends were cut back, 0 bases at V and 3 bases at J, with 7 bases in the middle. This sequence originates from an adult in good health. The sample here was peripheral blood, taken on day 0 of AZD1222 vaccination. The chain is built from TRBV24-1 and TRBJ1-2; D uncertain. CDR3 nucleotide sequence: TGTGCCACCAGTGATTTGAACCGAGACTATGGCTACACCTTC. Protein sequence: CATSDLNRDYGYTF.